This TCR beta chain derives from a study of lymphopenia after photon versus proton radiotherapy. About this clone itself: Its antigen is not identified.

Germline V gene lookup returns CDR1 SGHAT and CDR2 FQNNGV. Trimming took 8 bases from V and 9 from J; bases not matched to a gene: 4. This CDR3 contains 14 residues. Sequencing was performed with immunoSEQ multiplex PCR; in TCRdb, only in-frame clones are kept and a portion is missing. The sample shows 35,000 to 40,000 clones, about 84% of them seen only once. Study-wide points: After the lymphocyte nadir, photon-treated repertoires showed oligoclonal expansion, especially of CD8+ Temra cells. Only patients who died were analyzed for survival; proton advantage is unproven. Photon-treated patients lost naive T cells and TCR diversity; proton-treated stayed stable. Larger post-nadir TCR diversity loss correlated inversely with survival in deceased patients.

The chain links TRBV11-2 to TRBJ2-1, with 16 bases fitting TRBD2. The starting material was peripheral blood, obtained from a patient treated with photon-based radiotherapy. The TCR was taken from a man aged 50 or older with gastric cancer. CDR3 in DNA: TGTGCCAGCGGGACTAGCGGGAGGGCGGGTGAGCAGTTCTTC. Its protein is CASGTSGRAGEQFF.